This T cell receptor (beta chain) came from a study of T cell changes during pregnancy in multiple sclerosis. Profiling relied on immunoSEQ multiplex PCR, and the TCRdb table lists in-frame clones only, not all of them. The repertoire holds about 100,000 clones, with approximately 91% as singletons. The CDR3 contains 12 residues. The receptor was derived from a female donor with multiple sclerosis, enrolled in a pregnancy study. The gene calls are TRBV12-2 and TRBJ2-3; TRBD1, as called in the table, went unchecked against the DNA. TRBV12-2 is a pseudogene locus. Source: peripheral blood, taken after pregnancy. The CDR3 coding sequence is TGTGCAAGTCGCAGAAGTCTACAGAAGCAGTATTTT. Translation gives CASRRSLQKQYF.